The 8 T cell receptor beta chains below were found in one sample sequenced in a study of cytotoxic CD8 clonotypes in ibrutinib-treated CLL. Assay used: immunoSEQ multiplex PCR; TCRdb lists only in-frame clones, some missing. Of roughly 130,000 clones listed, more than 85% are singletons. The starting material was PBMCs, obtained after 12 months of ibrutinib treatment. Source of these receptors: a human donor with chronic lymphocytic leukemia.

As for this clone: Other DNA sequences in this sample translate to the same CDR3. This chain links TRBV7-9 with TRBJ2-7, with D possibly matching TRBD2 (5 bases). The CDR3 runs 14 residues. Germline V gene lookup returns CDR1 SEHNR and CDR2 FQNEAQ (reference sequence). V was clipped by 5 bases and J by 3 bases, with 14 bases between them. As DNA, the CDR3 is TGTGCCAGCAGCCTAACCAGCGGAAGCTACGAGCAGTACTTC. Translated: CASSLTSGSYEQYF.

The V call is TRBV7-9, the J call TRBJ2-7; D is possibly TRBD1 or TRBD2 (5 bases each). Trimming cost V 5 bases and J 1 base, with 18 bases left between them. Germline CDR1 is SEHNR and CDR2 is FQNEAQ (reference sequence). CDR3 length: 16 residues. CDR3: CASSPRDQSGSYEQYF. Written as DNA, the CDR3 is TGTGCCAGCAGCCCCCGGGACCAGTCAGGATCCTACGAGCAGTACTTC.

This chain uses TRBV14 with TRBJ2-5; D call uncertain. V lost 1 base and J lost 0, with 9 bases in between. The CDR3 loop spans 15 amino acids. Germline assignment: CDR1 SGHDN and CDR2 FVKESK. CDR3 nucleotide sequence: TGTGCCAGCAGCCAAGGCTCAGCATACCAAGAGACCCAGTACTTC. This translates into CASSQGSAYQETQYF.

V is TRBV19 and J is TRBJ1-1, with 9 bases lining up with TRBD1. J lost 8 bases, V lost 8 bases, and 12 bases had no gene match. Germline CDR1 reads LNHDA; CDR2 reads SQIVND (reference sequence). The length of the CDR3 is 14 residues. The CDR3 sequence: CASSRGTGTSEAFF. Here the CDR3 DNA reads TGTGCCAGTTCAAGAGGGACAGGGACCTCAGAAGCTTTCTTT.

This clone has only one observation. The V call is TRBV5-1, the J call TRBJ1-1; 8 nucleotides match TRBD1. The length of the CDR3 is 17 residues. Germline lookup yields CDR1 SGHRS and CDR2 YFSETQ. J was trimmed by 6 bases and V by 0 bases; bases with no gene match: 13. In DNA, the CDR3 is TGCGCCAGCAGCTTGGGGACAGGGAGCCCAAACCATCCTGAAGCTTTCTTT. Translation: CASSLGTGSPNHPEAFF.

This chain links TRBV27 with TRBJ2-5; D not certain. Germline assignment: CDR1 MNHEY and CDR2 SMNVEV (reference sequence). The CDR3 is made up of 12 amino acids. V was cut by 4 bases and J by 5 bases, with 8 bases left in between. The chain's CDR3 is CASSSNIETQYF. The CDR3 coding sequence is TGTGCCAGCAGTTCCAATATCGAGACCCAGTACTTC.

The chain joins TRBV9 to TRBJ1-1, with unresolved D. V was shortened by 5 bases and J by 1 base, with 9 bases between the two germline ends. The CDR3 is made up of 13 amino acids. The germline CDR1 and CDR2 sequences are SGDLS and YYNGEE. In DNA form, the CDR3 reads TGTGCCAGCAGTTCCACACGGAACACTGAAGCTTTCTTT. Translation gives CASSSTRNTEAFF.

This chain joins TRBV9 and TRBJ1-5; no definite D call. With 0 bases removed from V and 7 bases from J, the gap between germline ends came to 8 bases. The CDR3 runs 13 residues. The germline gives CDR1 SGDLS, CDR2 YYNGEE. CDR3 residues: CASSVAGYQPQHF. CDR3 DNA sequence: TGTGCCAGCAGCGTAGCAGGATACCAGCCCCAGCATTTT.